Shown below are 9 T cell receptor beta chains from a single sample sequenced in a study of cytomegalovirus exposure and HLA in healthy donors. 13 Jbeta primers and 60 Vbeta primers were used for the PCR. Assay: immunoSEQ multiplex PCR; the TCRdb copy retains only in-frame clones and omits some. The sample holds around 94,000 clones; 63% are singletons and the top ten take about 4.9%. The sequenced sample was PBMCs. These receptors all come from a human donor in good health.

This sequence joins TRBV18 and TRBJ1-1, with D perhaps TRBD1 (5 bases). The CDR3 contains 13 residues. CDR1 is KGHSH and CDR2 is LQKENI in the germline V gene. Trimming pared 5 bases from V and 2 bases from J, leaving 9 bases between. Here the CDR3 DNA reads TGTGCCAGCTCAAGGGGCGGAAACACTGAAGCTTTCTTT. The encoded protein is CASSRGGNTEAFF.

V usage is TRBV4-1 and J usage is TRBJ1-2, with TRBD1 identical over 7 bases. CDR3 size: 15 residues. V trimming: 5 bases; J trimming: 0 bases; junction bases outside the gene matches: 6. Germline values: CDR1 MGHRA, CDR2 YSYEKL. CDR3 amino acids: CASSFRDSTNYGYTF. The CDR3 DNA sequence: TGCGCCAGCAGCTTTCGGGACAGTACTAACTATGGCTACACCTTC.

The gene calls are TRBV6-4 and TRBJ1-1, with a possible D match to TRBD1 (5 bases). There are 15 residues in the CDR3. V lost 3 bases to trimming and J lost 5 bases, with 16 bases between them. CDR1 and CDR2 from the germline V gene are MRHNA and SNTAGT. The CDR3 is CASSEGRGGLTEAFF. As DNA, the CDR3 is TGTGCCAGCAGTGAAGGACGCGGGGGATTAACTGAAGCTTTCTTT.

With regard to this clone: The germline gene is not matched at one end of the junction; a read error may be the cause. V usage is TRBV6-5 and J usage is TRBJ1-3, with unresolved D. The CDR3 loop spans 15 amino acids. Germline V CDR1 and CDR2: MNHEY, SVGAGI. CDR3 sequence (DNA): TGTGCCAGCAGTAACTCCAGGTTCTCTGGAAACACCATATATTTT. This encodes CASSNSRFSGNTIYF.

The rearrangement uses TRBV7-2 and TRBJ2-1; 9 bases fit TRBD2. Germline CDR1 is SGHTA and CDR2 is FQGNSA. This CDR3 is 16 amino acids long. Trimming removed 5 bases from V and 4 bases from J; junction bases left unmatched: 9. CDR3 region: CASSVTSSGAYNEQFF. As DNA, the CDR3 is TGTGCCAGCAGCGTCACGTCTAGCGGGGCATACAATGAGCAGTTCTTC.

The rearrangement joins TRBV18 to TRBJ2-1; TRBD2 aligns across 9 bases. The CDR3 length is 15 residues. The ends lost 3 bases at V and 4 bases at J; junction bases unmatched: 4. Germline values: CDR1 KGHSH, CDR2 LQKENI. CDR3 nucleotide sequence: TGTGCCAGCTCACCTTTCAGCGGGAGGTACAATGAGCAGTTCTTC. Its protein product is CASSPFSGRYNEQFF.

In DNA form, the CDR3 reads TGTGCCAGCAGCTCACAGGGTGCTGGCTACACCTTC. Translation: CASSSQGAGYTF. This chain joins TRBV7-9 and TRBJ1-2; D is possibly TRBD1 (6 bases). Germline CDR1 SEHNR, CDR2 FQNEAQ (reference sequence). With 4 bases removed from V and 7 bases from J, the gap between germline ends came to 10 bases. The CDR3 covers 12 residues.

The CDR3 loop reads CASSEGVEQPVYEQYF. The CDR3 region has the DNA TGTGCCAGCAGTGAAGGTGTTGAACAGCCGGTTTACGAGCAGTACTTC. The V gene is TRBV6-1, the J gene TRBJ2-7; D is unresolved. V lost 1 base to trimming and J lost 4 bases, with 17 bases between them. CDR1 and CDR2 from the germline V gene are MNHNS and SASEGT. The length of the CDR3 is 16 residues.

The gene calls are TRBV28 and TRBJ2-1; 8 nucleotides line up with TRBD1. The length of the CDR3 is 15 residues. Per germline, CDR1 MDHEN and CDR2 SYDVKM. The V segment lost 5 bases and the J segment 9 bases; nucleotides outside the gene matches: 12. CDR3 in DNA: TGTGCCAGCAGTCCGAGGACAGGGATGTTTGGTGAGCAGTTCTTC. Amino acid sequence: CASSPRTGMFGEQFF.